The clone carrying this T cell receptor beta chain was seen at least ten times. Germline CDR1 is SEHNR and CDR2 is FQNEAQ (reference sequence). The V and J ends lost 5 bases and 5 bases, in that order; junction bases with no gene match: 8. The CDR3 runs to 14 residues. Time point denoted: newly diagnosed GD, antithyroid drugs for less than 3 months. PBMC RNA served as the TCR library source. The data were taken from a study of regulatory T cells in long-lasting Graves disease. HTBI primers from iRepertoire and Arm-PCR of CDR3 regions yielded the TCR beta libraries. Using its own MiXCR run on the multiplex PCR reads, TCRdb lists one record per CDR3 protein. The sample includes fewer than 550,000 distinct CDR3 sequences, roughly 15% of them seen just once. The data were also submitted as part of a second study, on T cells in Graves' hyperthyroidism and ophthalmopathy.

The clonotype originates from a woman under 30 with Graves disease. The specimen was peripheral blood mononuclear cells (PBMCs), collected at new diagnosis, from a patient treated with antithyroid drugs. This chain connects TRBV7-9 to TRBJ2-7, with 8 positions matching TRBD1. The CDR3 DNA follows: TGTGCCAGCAGCGTGCTGGGGACAGGTGACGAGCAGTACTTC. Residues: CASSVLGTGDEQYF.